The 32 T cell receptor beta chains below were found in one sample sequenced in a study of T cell clonality in common variable immunodeficiency. Study findings and constraints: Fewer deletions and N-nucleotide insertions were reportedly seen in common variable immunodeficiency TCR beta sequences.

Their antigens remain unidentified. This table comes from immunoSEQ multiplex PCR, and its TCRdb copy is limited to in-frame clones, with some not included. This sample carries approximately 17,000 clones, none of them present only once. The sequenced sample was peripheral blood mononuclear cells. These receptors were taken from a human donor with common variable immunodeficiency.

Turning to this clone: The CDR3 is cut off 3 residues early in the read; its end comes from the germline J gene. The chain couples TRBV19 to TRBJ2-5; the D gene is possibly TRBD1 (5 bases). CDR1 and CDR2 (germline): LNHDA, SQIVND (reference sequence). The germline V and J ends were trimmed by 6 bases and 3 bases, with 11 bases remaining between them. CDR3 length: 13 amino acids. CDR3 bases read: TGTGCCAGTAGAGGACAAGGGAAAGAGACC. Translating it yields CASRGQGKET. The complete CDR3 protein is CASRGQGKETQYF.

This clone appeared a few times. The read ends 3 residues before the CDR3 terminus; that terminus is restored from the germline J gene. V usage is TRBV19 and J usage is TRBJ2-3; D gene ambiguous. V gave up 6 bases and J gave up 0 bases, with 10 bases separating them. Germline V lookup: CDR1 LNHDA, CDR2 SQIVND (reference sequence). The CDR3 spans 14 residues. The CDR3 reads CASSPSTSTDTQYF. The CDR3 DNA, read in part, is TGTGCCAGTAGCCCATCTACCAGCACAGATACG.

This clone was counted a few times. The read terminates 3 residues ahead of where the CDR3 ends, so the germline J gene completes it. The chain employs TRBV18 and TRBJ2-5; D unclear. The CDR3 spans 12 residues. Trimming removed 3 bases at V and 2 bases at J, with 4 bases between. Germline CDR1 and CDR2: KGHSH and LQKENI. This CDR3 is CASSPSQETQYF. The CDR3 bases that were read are TGTGCCAGCTCACCGTCACAAGAGACC.

The table lists this clone with many counts. Sequencing ends 3 residues short of the CDR3 end; the germline J gene provides the rest. This rearrangement joins TRBV19 to TRBJ2-4, with TRBD2 identical over 8 bases. Germline V gene data show CDR1 as LNHDA and CDR2 as SQIVND (reference sequence). The CDR3 runs to 14 residues. After removal of 5 bases from V and 8 bases from J, the junction contained 8 bases not matched to a gene. CDR3: CASSRNGGAHIQYF. The CDR3 DNA, read in part, is TGTGCCAGTAGTCGAAACGGGGGGGCTCACATT. Using reference TRBV19 and TRBJ2-4 for the parts outside the CDR3, the full variable domain is DGGITQSPKYLFRKEGQNVTLSCEQNLNHDAMYWYRQDPGQGLRLIYYSQIVNDFQKGDIAEGYSVSREKKESFPLTVTSAQKNPTAFYLCASSRNGGAHIQYFGAGTRLSVL.

Concerning this clone itself: The CDR3 end lies 3 residues beyond the end of the read and is filled in from the germline J gene. The gene calls are TRBV2 and TRBJ2-3; TRBD2 matches at 9 bases. J gave up 6 bases and V 3 bases, and 10 bases lay outside the gene matches. The CDR3 is made up of 16 amino acids. From germline, CDR1 is SNHLY and CDR2 FYNNEI. CDR3 region: CASSDRRGGKRDTQYF. Incomplete CDR3 DNA: TGTGCCAGCAGTGACAGGCGGGGGGGAAAGCGGGATACG.

The CDR3 DNA, read in part, is TGTGCCAGCAGCTCCTCTCAGACTAGCGCGAACACCGGGGAG. Translating gives CASSSSQTSANTGE. The CDR3 reads in full as CASSSSQTSANTGELFF. The chain is built from TRBV7-6 and TRBJ2-2, with 8 bases identical to TRBD2. The sequence runs out 3 residues before the end of the CDR3; the remainder is reconstructed from the germline J gene. With V trimmed by 4 bases and J by 0 bases, 7 bases remained unmatched. The V gene's germline CDR1 is SGHVS and CDR2 FNYEAQ. The CDR3 is made up of 17 amino acids.

This clone was observed at least ten times. The observed sequence ends 3 residues before the CDR3 terminus, with the missing tail filled in from the germline J gene. This chain connects TRBV5-1 to TRBJ2-2, with unresolved D. The CDR3 has 14 amino acids. Germline V gene lookup returns CDR1 SGHRS and CDR2 YFSETQ. V was cut by 0 bases and J by 4 bases, with 7 bases left in between. The CDR3 bases that were read are TGCGCCAGCAGCTTGGCCTCCGGCACCGGGGAG. It translates to CASSLASGTGE. The full CDR3 sequence reads CASSLASGTGELFF.

In the case of this clone: The read gets to within 3 residues of the CDR3 end, and the germline J gene fills in the rest. The chain is built from TRBV5-1 and TRBJ2-7; 7 nucleotides agree with TRBD2. The J segment lost 0 bases and the V segment lost 9 bases, leaving 9 bases of the junction unmatched. The CDR3 extends over 14 amino acids. CDR1 SGHRS and CDR2 YFSETQ come from the germline V gene. This chain's CDR3 is CATARGETSYEQYF. The CDR3 bases that were read are TGCGCCACCGCCCGGGGGGAAACCTCCTACGAG.

At least ten counts were recorded for this clone. From the germline J gene comes the end of the CDR3, since the read stops 3 residues before it. The J gene is TRBJ2-7, the V gene TRBV28, with 10 bases identical to TRBD1. CDR1 is MDHEN and CDR2 is SYDVKM in the germline V gene. The CDR3 loop spans 15 amino acids. Losses at the gene ends were 6 bases for V and 4 bases for J; bases not matched to a gene: 9. The CDR3 region is CASSPSGQGSYEQYF. CDR3 DNA (partial): TGTGCCAGCAGCCCGTCGGGACAGGGGTCGTACGAG.

With regard to this clone: Read coverage stops 3 residues before the CDR3 terminus; the germline J gene supplies the remainder. This chain uses TRBV7-9 with TRBJ2-1; D may correspond to TRBD1 or TRBD2 (5 bases each). V dropped 3 bases and J dropped 7 bases, with 16 bases sitting between them. Germline V gene data show CDR1 as SEHNR and CDR2 as FQNEAQ (reference sequence). The CDR3 length is 15 residues. The DNA read from the CDR3 is TGTGCCAGCAGCTTGCTCCAGGGAGCCCGGAATGAG. Amino acids: CASSLLQGARNE. The whole CDR3 is CASSLLQGARNEQFF.

This clone is deemed medium-sized (0.01 to 0.1%). The read terminates 3 residues ahead of where the CDR3 ends, so the germline J gene completes it. This chain links TRBV5-4 with TRBJ1-2; D perhaps matches TRBD1 (5 bases). The germline V and J ends were trimmed by 4 bases and 5 bases, with 15 bases remaining between them. Germline V lookup: CDR1 SGHNT, CDR2 YYREEE (reference sequence). The CDR3 is 14 amino acids. CDR3 DNA, as far as it was read: TGTGCCAGCAGCCCCGGCGGGGCGGATTATGGC. Its protein is CASSPGGADYG. The full CDR3 protein reads CASSPGGADYGYTF.

Only a few counts were recorded for this clone. This CDR3 reads CSARWTYNSPLHF. The CDR3 bases that were read are TGCAGTGCTAGGTGGACATATAATTCACCC. The genes are TRBV20-1 and TRBJ1-6; maybe TRBD1 (5 bases). The CDR3 end is not reached by the read, which stops 3 residues before it; the germline J gene fills it in. This CDR3 has 13 residues. The V end was cut by 3 bases, the J end by 4 bases, with 7 bases between. CDR1 is DFQATT, CDR2 SNEGSKA, per germline (reference sequence).

As regards this clone: The sequenced fragment ends 3 residues before the CDR3 boundary, so the rest is inferred from the germline J gene. V usage is TRBV2 and J usage is TRBJ2-3, with D tentatively TRBD2 (6 bases). V lost 3 bases to trimming and J lost 1 base, with 11 bases between them. This CDR3 contains 15 residues. Germline V gene lookup returns CDR1 SNHLY and CDR2 FYNNEI. The part of the CDR3 DNA that was read is TGTGCCAGCAGTGACCTAGCGTGGGGCACAGATACG. Its translation is CASSDLAWGTDT. The complete CDR3 reads CASSDLAWGTDTQYF.

This clone has only a few counts. The observed sequence ends 3 residues before the CDR3 terminus, with the missing tail filled in from the germline J gene. The chain has TRBV7-4 and TRBJ2-7, with 10 bases that match TRBD2. V dropped 5 bases and J dropped 1; count of bases not matched to a gene: 5. CDR3 length equals 15 residues. The germline V gene encodes CDR1 SGHVT and CDR2 SQSDAQ. CDR3 sequence reads: CASSKLAGRSYEQYF. The part of the CDR3 DNA that was read is TGTGCCAGCAGCAAACTAGCGGGAAGGTCCTACGAG.

This clone appeared many times. The CDR3 end is not reached by the read, which stops 3 residues before it; the germline J gene fills it in. The J gene is TRBJ1-2, the V gene TRBV5-1; TRBD1 matches at 9 bases. The V and J ends lost 3 bases and 7 bases, in that order; junction bases with no gene match: 7. The CDR3 sequence is 14 residues long. The germline gives CDR1 SGHRS, CDR2 YFSETQ. CDR3 DNA (partial): TGCGCCAGCAGCTCCGGGACAGGGACGTTTGGC. This gives the protein CASSSGTGTFG. The entire CDR3 protein reads CASSSGTGTFGYTF.

This clone turned up a few times. CDR3 DNA (partial): TGTGCCAGCAGTACCTGGACTAGCGGGAGGGCCACAGATACG. It translates to CASSTWTSGRATDT. The CDR3 in its entirety is CASSTWTSGRATDTQYF. This sequence joins TRBV6-2 or TRBV6-3 and TRBJ2-3; 15 nucleotides agree with TRBD2. From the germline J gene comes the end of the CDR3, since the read stops 3 residues before it. CDR3 length equals 17 residues. The V gene's germline CDR1 is MNHEY and CDR2 SVGEGT. The V segment lost 5 bases and the J segment 2 bases; nucleotides outside the gene matches: 5.

About this clone itself: The read finishes 3 residues shy of the CDR3 end, and the germline J gene is used to complete it. This chain connects TRBV7-9 to TRBJ2-3; D is perhaps TRBD1 (7 bases). The CDR3 extends over 13 amino acids. CDR1 is SEHNR and CDR2 is FQNEAQ in the germline V gene (reference sequence). The V gene lost 5 bases and the J gene lost 5 bases, with 11 bases spanning the gap. The part of the CDR3 DNA that was read is TGTGCCAGCAGCCCGGGGGACAGAGATACG. Protein product: CASSPGDRDT. The entire CDR3 protein is CASSPGDRDTQYF.

In the case of this clone: With the read ending 3 residues before the CDR3 end, the germline J gene is used to fill in that end. V usage is TRBV5-1 and J usage is TRBJ1-1, with D possibly TRBD1 on 5 matching bases. V lost 4 bases and J 3 bases, leaving 28 bases between the germline ends. CDR3 length: 19 residues. Germline assignment: CDR1 SGHRS and CDR2 YFSETQ. The CDR3 loop is CASSLIPGLRNLKDTEAFF. The CDR3 bases that were read are TGCGCCAGCAGCCTTATTCCGGGACTGAGAAACCTGAAGGACACTGAA.

This clone has only a few counts. With the read ending 3 residues before the CDR3 end, the germline J gene is used to fill in that end. V and J are TRBV19 and TRBJ2-3; either TRBD1 or TRBD2 may fit D (6 bases each). Germline assignment: CDR1 LNHDA and CDR2 SQIVND (reference sequence). V was cut by 6 bases and J by 4 bases, with 8 bases left in between. The length of the CDR3 is 12 residues. Incomplete CDR3 DNA: TGTGCCAGTAGGGAGGGGGCAGATACG. It codes for CASREGADT. In full, the CDR3 reads CASREGADTQYF.

The CDR3 protein is CASSLVAGSRSADIQYF. The CDR3 DNA, read in part, is TGCGCCAGCAGCTTAGTAGCGGGCAGTAGGTCCGCGGACATT. The V call is TRBV5-1, the J call TRBJ2-4, with 7 bases identical to TRBD2. The read ends 3 residues shy of where the CDR3 ends; the end is completed using the germline J gene. The CDR3 totals 17 residues. The V gene's germline CDR1 is SGHRS and CDR2 YFSETQ. V shed 2 bases and J 8 bases; nucleotides not matched to a gene: 16.

This clone was detected many times. The CDR3 is cut off 3 residues early in the read; its end comes from the germline J gene. The V gene is TRBV18, the J gene TRBJ1-1, with D perhaps matching TRBD1 (5 bases). V was trimmed by 4 bases and J by 1 base, leaving 16 bases between them. This CDR3 spans 16 amino acids. The germline V gene has CDR1 KGHSH and CDR2 LQKENI. The CDR3 loop reads CASSLPDIRANTEAFF. Incomplete CDR3 DNA: TGTGCCAGCTCACTCCCGGACATCAGGGCGAACACTGAA.

As concerns this clone: Read coverage stops 3 residues before the CDR3 terminus; the germline J gene supplies the remainder. The rearrangement links TRBV18 to TRBJ2-5, with 9 bases identical to TRBD2. CDR3 length: 17 residues. CDR1 KGHSH and CDR2 LQKENI come from the germline V gene. Trimming took 3 bases from V and 4 from J; bases not matched to a gene: 12. Incomplete CDR3 DNA: TGTGCCAGCTCACCTTCTCCCGGGGTAGCGGGAGTAGAGACC. The encoded protein is CASSPSPGVAGVET. The entire CDR3 protein reads CASSPSPGVAGVETQYF.

A note on this clone: Sequencing ends 3 residues short of the CDR3 end; the germline J gene provides the rest. The V gene is TRBV19, the J gene TRBJ1-2; D gene ambiguous. Trimming removed 1 base from V and 2 bases from J, with 11 bases in between. Germline lookup yields CDR1 LNHDA and CDR2 SQIVND (reference sequence). This CDR3 has 15 residues. CDR3 region: CASSIVQRGNYGYTF. CDR3 DNA, as far as it was read: TGTGCCAGTAGTATAGTCCAGCGGGGAAACTATGGC.

This clone came up many times. The read finishes 3 residues shy of the CDR3 end, and the germline J gene is used to complete it. V usage is TRBV7-9 and J usage is TRBJ2-5, with D tentatively TRBD1 (6 bases). With 3 bases removed from V and 4 bases from J, the gap between germline ends came to 15 bases. The CDR3 is made up of 15 amino acids. Germline lookup yields CDR1 SEHNR and CDR2 FQNEAQ (reference sequence). CDR3 sequence: CASSFSGVRGETQYF. Partial CDR3 DNA: TGTGCCAGCAGCTTCAGTGGCGTCAGGGGAGAGACC.

Points on this clone: Sequencing ends 3 residues short of the CDR3 end; the germline J gene provides the rest. This chain links TRBV18 with TRBJ2-7, with TRBD2 identical over 8 bases. Germline V gene data show CDR1 as KGHSH and CDR2 as LQKENI. CDR3 length: 15 residues. Germline trimming cut 3 bases from V and 2 bases from J; bases unmatched to any gene: 6. Partial CDR3 DNA: TGTGCCAGCTCACCGTGGAGCGGGGGTACCTACGAG. It translates to CASSPWSGGTYE. In full, the CDR3 reads CASSPWSGGTYEQYF.

This clone has more than one count but fewer than ten. The read gets to within 3 residues of the CDR3 end, and the germline J gene fills in the rest. V usage is TRBV7-9 and J usage is TRBJ2-7; 8 nucleotides align to TRBD1. The germline V gene has CDR1 SEHNR and CDR2 FQNEAQ (reference sequence). The trim removed 5 bases at V and 6 bases at J, leaving 9 bases unmatched. CDR3 length: 14 amino acids. The CDR3 is CASSIGQGMGEQYF. The DNA read from the CDR3 is TGTGCCAGCAGCATCGGACAGGGAATGGGCGAG.

This clone was found many times. The CDR3 bases that were read are TGCAGTGCCACAAACGACAGGGGAGCTAACTATGGC. It translates to CSATNDRGANYG. The full CDR3 is CSATNDRGANYGYTF. The chain has TRBV20-1 and TRBJ1-2; 8 nucleotides agree with TRBD1. Read data end 3 residues before the CDR3 end; the end is taken from the germline J gene. V was clipped by 6 bases and J by 0 bases; unmatched bases: 9. CDR1 is DFQATT, CDR2 SNEGSKA, per germline (reference sequence). The CDR3 runs 15 residues.

The CDR3 DNA, read in part, is TGTGCCAGCAGCTTAGATAATAATTCACCC. It translates to CASSLDNNSP. The whole CDR3 sequence reads CASSLDNNSPLHF. The V and J genes are TRBV7-2 and TRBJ1-6; D call uncertain. The sequence runs out 3 residues before the end of the CDR3; the remainder is reconstructed from the germline J gene. Germline assignment: CDR1 SGHTA and CDR2 FQGNSA. The CDR3 is 13 amino acids. Trimming took off 1 base at V and 5 bases at J, with 3 bases between the two ends.

With respect to this clone: The read stops 3 residues short of the end of the CDR3; the missing end is completed from the germline J gene. The genes are TRBV20-1 and TRBJ2-5; D possibly corresponds to TRBD1 (5 bases). CDR1 and CDR2 (germline): DFQATT, SNEGSKA (reference sequence). The CDR3 totals 16 residues. Trimming left V 1 base short and J 0 bases short, with 15 bases between. CDR3 DNA, as far as it was read: TGCAGTGCTAGAGTAGGGGCGGTAGGGTACCAAGAGACC. It yields the protein CSARVGAVGYQET. The entire CDR3 is CSARVGAVGYQETQYF.

This clone was detected ten times or more. The read ends 3 residues before the CDR3 terminus; that terminus is restored from the germline J gene. The chain carries TRBV5-1 and TRBJ1-1; D may be TRBD1 (5 bases). The germline V and J ends were trimmed by 1 base and 3 bases, with 10 bases remaining between them. This CDR3 has 14 residues. The germline V gene has CDR1 SGHRS and CDR2 YFSETQ. The CDR3 sequence is CASSLYGAYTEAFF. The CDR3 bases that were read are TGCGCCAGCAGCTTGTATGGGGCTTACACTGAA.

On this clone: The CDR3 end lies 3 residues beyond the end of the read and is filled in from the germline J gene. The rearrangement links TRBV11-2 to TRBJ2-5; tentative D call: TRBD1 (5 bases). V was clipped by 1 base and J by 5 bases, with 11 bases between them. This CDR3 has 14 residues. The germline V gene encodes CDR1 SGHAT and CDR2 FQNNGV. The CDR3 is CASSLGAGRETQYF. The CDR3 bases that were read are TGTGCCAGCAGCTTAGGGGCAGGGCGGGAGACC.

This clone was detected ten times or more. The CDR3 end falls 3 residues outside the read, so it is completed with the germline J gene. This chain links TRBV7-2 with TRBJ1-2; weak D call: TRBD1 (6 bases). CDR3 length: 13 residues. Between the trimmed V and J ends, which lost 6 bases and 5 bases, there was a span of 13 bases. Germline-derived CDR1 and CDR2 are SGHTA and FQGNSA. CDR3: CASSPWDNYGYTF. CDR3 bases read: TGTGCCAGCAGTCCCTGGGACAATTATGGC.